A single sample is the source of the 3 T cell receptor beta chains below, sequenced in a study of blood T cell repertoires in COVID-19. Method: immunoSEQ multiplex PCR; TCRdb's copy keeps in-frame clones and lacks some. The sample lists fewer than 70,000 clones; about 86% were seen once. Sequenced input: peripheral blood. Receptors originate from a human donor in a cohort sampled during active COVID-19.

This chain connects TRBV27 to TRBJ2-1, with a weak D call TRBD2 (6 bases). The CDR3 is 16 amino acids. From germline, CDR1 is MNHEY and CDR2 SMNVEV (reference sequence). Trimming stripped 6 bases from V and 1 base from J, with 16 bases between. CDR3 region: CASRAGVGGSYNEQFF. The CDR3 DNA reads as TGTGCCAGCAGAGCTGGAGTGGGAGGTTCCTACAATGAGCAGTTCTTC.

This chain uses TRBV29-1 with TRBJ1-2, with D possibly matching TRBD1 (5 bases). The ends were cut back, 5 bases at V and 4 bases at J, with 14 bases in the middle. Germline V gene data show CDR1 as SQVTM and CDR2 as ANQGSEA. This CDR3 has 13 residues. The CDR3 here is CSVQQGSFYGYTF. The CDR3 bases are TGCAGCGTTCAGCAGGGCTCGTTCTATGGCTACACCTTC.

The CDR3 DNA follows: TGTGCCAGCAGCGTCGACAGGGCCTCATCGGATACGCAGTATTTT. It encodes CASSVDRASSDTQYF. V and J are TRBV9 and TRBJ2-3; TRBD1 matches at 7 bases. Germline CDR1 SGDLS, CDR2 YYNGEE. The CDR3 covers 15 residues. Trimming removed 2 bases from V and 6 bases from J; junction bases left unmatched: 9.